This T cell receptor beta chain appears in the sequencing data of a study of shared clonotypes between healthy human individuals. The study, taken as a whole, reports: Genetic and exposure-history diversity was limited by the few donors. Relative to clonotypes present in all four donors, those not shared had lower generation probabilities.

About this clone: Its antigen is not identified.

Naive CD8 cells lacked CD45RO and underwent positive selection for CCR7, leaving out terminally differentiated effector memory CD45RA+ cells. The CDR3 contains 15 residues. The V gene end was trimmed by 6 bases and the J gene end by 8 bases; junction bases not matched to a gene: 11. The germline V gene encodes CDR1 SEHNR and CDR2 FQNEAQ (reference sequence). Assay: immunoSEQ multiplex PCR; the TCRdb copy retains only in-frame clones and omits some. The sample lists under 1 million clones, approximately 92% occurring once. This receptor was taken from a man aged 25-45 years in good health. Specimen: naive CD8+ T cells sorted from blood. The genes are TRBV7-9 and TRBJ2-1; 9 bases align to TRBD2. CDR3 amino acids: CASRSGIAGEDEQFF. CDR3 in DNA: TGTGCCAGCAGATCGGGGATAGCGGGAGAAGATGAGCAGTTCTTC. The variable domain in full, completed from reference TRBV7-9 and TRBJ2-1, reads DTGVSQNPRHKITKRGQNVTFRCDPISEHNRLYWYRQTLGQGPEFLTYFQNEAQLEKSRLLSDRFSAERPKGSFSTLEIQRTEQGDSAMYLCASRSGIAGEDEQFFGPGTRLTVL.